This TCR beta chain was sequenced for a study of shared clonotypes between healthy human individuals. Recent acute infections and vaccinations were absent in the healthy HIV-negative adult donors. This CDR3 has 14 amino acids. Germline lookup yields CDR1 LNHDA and CDR2 SQIVND (reference sequence). V was clipped by 6 bases and J by 7 bases, with 15 bases between them. Clones were read by immunoSEQ multiplex PCR, and TCRdb kept only the in-frame ones, dropping some. The table records millions of clones, around 94% of them present only once. The specimen sequenced was naive CD4+ T cells sorted from blood. Subset of the sample: CD45RA+ positively selected. This rearrangement joins TRBV19 to TRBJ2-2; perhaps TRBD1 as D (6 bases). The receptor was isolated from a man between 18 and 29 years old in good health. The CDR3 reads CASRAEGVYGELFF. The DNA for the CDR3 is TGTGCCAGTAGAGCAGAGGGGGTCTACGGGGAGCTGTTTTTT.